The T cell receptor (beta chain) under discussion was sequenced for a study of blood T cell repertoires in COVID-19. About the research overall: T cells, B-cell-depleted T cells, or PBMCs provided the cDNA or gDNA that served as material.

Cohort 3 donors were reported recovered after two negative PCRs, clearance, or symptom resolution. In the source study's methods: For nucleated cells, counts were estimated from reference gene primer amplification. Repertoires were generated with immunoSEQ multiplex PCR, while TCRdb's copy carries only in-frame clones and drops some. Clonal size and the V and J genes are those of that table, whereas D and trimming came from the DNA. This sample has about 400,000 clones, with roughly 91% found just once. There are 14 residues in the CDR3. The V gene end was trimmed by 4 bases and the J gene end by 4 bases; junction bases not matched to a gene: 1. Germline V gene lookup returns CDR1 WSHSY and CDR2 SAAADI.

Input material: PBMCs or T cells enriched from blood (not recorded which). The receptor's source is a woman aged 25 to 45 who had recovered from COVID-19. The V gene is TRBV10-2, the J gene TRBJ1-5; 10 bases fit TRBD1. The CDR3 loop reads CASSADRGNQPQHF. The CDR3, as DNA: TGCGCCAGCAGTGCGGACAGGGGGAATCAGCCCCAGCATTTT.